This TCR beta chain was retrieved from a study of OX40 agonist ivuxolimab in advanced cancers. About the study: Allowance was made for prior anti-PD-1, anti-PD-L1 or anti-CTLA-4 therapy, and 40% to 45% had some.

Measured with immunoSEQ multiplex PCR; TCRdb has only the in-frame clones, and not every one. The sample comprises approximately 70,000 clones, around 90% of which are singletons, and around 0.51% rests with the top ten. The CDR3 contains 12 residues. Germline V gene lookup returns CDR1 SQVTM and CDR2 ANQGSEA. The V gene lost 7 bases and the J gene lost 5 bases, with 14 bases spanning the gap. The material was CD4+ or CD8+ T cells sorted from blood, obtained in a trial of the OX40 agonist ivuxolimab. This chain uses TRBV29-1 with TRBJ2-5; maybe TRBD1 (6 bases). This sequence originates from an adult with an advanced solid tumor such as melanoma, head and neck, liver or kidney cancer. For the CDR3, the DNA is TGCAGCGCCGGGGACAAGGGCGAGACCCAGTACTTC. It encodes CSAGDKGETQYF.